The present TCR beta chain was sequenced within a study of beta chain features in type 1 diabetes. Study-level background: The study examined 107,917,701 sorted cells across all samples.

Expressed TCRB transcripts were sequenced because the isolated RNA had all been reverse transcribed beforehand. Average reads per stem cell-like memory T cell sample were around 1 million. The data were produced by immunoSEQ multiplex PCR, yet TCRdb's version contains in-frame clones alone and is incomplete. This repertoire shows around 26,000 clones, about 63% found once; its top ten account for about 1%. This clone came up a few times. Its cognate antigen is unknown. Per germline, CDR1 SQVTM and CDR2 ANQGSEA. Trimming cost V 3 bases and J 3 bases, with 11 bases left between them. The CDR3 is made up of 13 amino acids. Study observations and caveats: For type 1 diabetes patients, VDJ junctions showed fewer insertions and more deletions. TCRB CDR3s were moderately but significantly shorter in Type 1 diabetes patients in all four CD4+ subsets. Patients and controls would share equally any PCR tilt toward shorter templates.

This sequence originates from a woman in her thirties or forties with type 1 diabetes. The gene calls are TRBV29-1 and TRBJ1-1, with D perhaps TRBD1 (5 bases). Sequencing was performed on stem cell memory CD4+ T cells from blood. The CDR3 coding sequence is TGCAGCGTTGAGGGTCTAGGGGACACTGAAGCTTTCTTT. Protein product: CSVEGLGDTEAFF.